This T cell receptor beta chain was captured by sequencing in a study of regulatory T cells in long-lasting Graves disease. Arm-PCR with iRepertoire HTBI primers amplified the CDR3 regions for these TCR beta libraries. Each CDR3 protein gets one entry after TCRdb re-called the multiplex PCR reads with MiXCR. The sample shows roughly 300,000 distinct CDR3 sequences, 20% to 25% of them seen only once. The CDR3 is made up of 17 amino acids. V dropped 0 bases and J dropped 1 base, with 16 bases sitting between them. Germline values: CDR1 MNHEY, CDR2 SVGAGI. This clonotype was seen more than once but under ten times. Time point indicated: persistent/refractory GD, antithyroid drugs over 5 years with positive TRAb. Scientists built the TCR library using RNA that was extracted from PBMCs.

The rearrangement uses TRBV6-5 and TRBJ2-7; D is possibly TRBD2 (5 bases). The source material was peripheral blood mononuclear cells (PBMCs), sampled when the disease was refractory, from a patient treated with antithyroid drugs. This sequence originates from a female donor with Graves disease. The CDR3 reads CASSYSFSGSRSYEQYF. The CDR3 DNA reads TGTGCCAGCAGTTACTCCTTTTCTGGGAGTCGGTCCTACGAGCAGTACTTC.